This T cell receptor (beta chain) appears in the sequencing data of a study of cytotoxic CD8 clonotypes in ibrutinib-treated CLL. Overall study: Partial responders roughly 25, complete 2; approximately 12 progressed and some 14 stayed in remission by median 68 months.

The CDR3 runs 16 residues. CDR1 is MGHDK, CDR2 SYGVNS, per germline. V gave up 1 base and J gave up 5 bases; unmatched junction bases: 10. TCR beta libraries used roughly 2 micrograms of DNA from cryopreserved PBMCs. Study-wide findings and caveats: Clonality increased at ibrutinib response, then returned toward baseline at progression. Sustained-remission and progressing patients diverged in sampling times.

Turning to this clone: Antigen specificity is unknown.

Method: immunoSEQ multiplex PCR; TCRdb's copy keeps in-frame clones and lacks some. The sample contains 13,000 to 15,000 clones, approximately 52% of which appear only once. Sequenced material: PBMCs, taken at a 24-month disease-progression time point, from a patient treated with ibrutinib. This TCR was recovered from a human donor with chronic lymphocytic leukemia. This sequence joins TRBV25-1 and TRBJ2-5; 7 bases map to TRBD1. The DNA for the CDR3 is TGTGCCAGCAGTGAATTTGACAGGGTGTTCGGGGAGACCCAGTACTTC. This sequence encodes CASSEFDRVFGETQYF.